A selection of T cell receptor beta chains follows, all from one sample in a study of T cells in Graves' hyperthyroidism and ophthalmopathy. TCRdb processed the multiplex PCR reads anew with MiXCR; each CDR3 protein has one entry. The profile shows about 180,000 distinct CDR3 sequences, approximately 15% of them singletons. Sequences were obtained from blood. These receptors were collected from a woman in her forties or fifties with Graves' hyperthyroidism. Both conserved end residues are trimmed from each CDR3. The order of the fields is J gene, V gene, CDR3 protein.

TRBJ2-7 TRBV2 ASKGLRGIGEQY
TRBJ2-2 TRBV6-5 ASSYSPDRYTGELF
TRBJ1-1 TRBV3-1 ASSQGAGAVNTEAF
TRBJ2-2 TRBV6-1 ASSIRGNTGELF
TRBJ1-4 TRBV14 ASSQDEEGAINEKLF
TRBJ1-4 TRBV29-1 SVGSDNSRNEKLF
TRBJ2-5 TRBV7-2 ASSLEGQGLKY
TRBJ2-3 TRBV7-8 ASSPDRGRTDTQY
TRBJ1-1 TRBV7-9 ASSPVGTEAF
TRBJ1-5 TRBV30 AWSVRGHPNQPQH
TRBJ1-4 TRBV28 ASSLVQGSSSNEKLF
TRBJ1-5 TRBV19 ASSIAWDRGTRNQPQH
TRBJ2-7 TRBV6-1 ASTSTDVSYEQY
TRBJ1-3 TRBV4-3 ASSQEASGNTIY
TRBJ1-6 TRBV10-3 AIGSQLLRTPLH
TRBJ1-2 TRBV19 ASSAYRDTPYGYT
TRBJ1-2 TRBV13 ASSLGGAGGYT
TRBJ1-1 TRBV18 ASSPVVGFTEAF
TRBJ2-7 TRBV6-2/TRBV6-3 ASSYSAYEQY
TRBJ1-2 TRBV24-1 ATSDRGDVGYT
TRBJ2-1 TRBV18 ASSRDGGPIYNEQF
TRBJ1-5 TRBV2 ASSPFRQGQPQH
TRBJ2-1 TRBV25-1 ASSIFDGEQF
TRBJ1-1 TRBV7-9 ASSPRMDTLNTEAF
TRBJ1-5 TRBV19 ASSIDSSNQPQH
TRBJ1-1 TRBV11-1 ASSLAQGGEAF
TRBJ1-1 TRBV7-3 ASIRHGGGVRTEAF
TRBJ2-7 TRBV7-9 ASSLEGRGEQY
TRBJ2-3 TRBV10-3 AISESDYPTDTQY
TRBJ1-2 TRBV11-2 ASSLDLSTNYGYT
TRBJ1-4 TRBV28 ASRKTGTTNEKLF
TRBJ2-7 TRBV11-1 ASSFRQCLDEQY
TRBJ2-7 TRBV6-1 ASSEDPLKYEQY
TRBJ1-1 TRBV6-1 ASRPNTEAF
TRBJ2-3 TRBV6-1 ASGPSTDTQY
TRBJ2-2 TRBV3-1 ASSQVQQEYTGELF
TRBJ2-2 TRBV12-3/TRBV12-4 ASSSGTSGQNTGELF
TRBJ2-3 TRBV5-1 ASSLGHRTDTQY
TRBJ1-1 TRBV19 ASRSPLGGTEAF
TRBJ1-6 TRBV28 ASSGGTGSYSPLH
TRBJ1-1 TRBV12-3/TRBV12-4 ASSLDRDVAF
TRBJ1-1 TRBV28 ASSVIPTEAF
TRBJ2-7 TRBV4-1 ASSRISGTSSYEQY
TRBJ1-2 TRBV11-2 ASSLDRGSGYT
TRBJ2-1 TRBV2 ASSSSSYNEQF